These 16 T cell receptor beta chains came from one sample sequenced in a study of technical replicates of blood from several donors. Sequencing used immunoSEQ multiplex PCR; TCRdb keeps in-frame clones, though not all of them. The sample records 50,000 to 80,000 clones, less than 90% being singletons. Material: PBMCs. The receptors derive from a human donor in good health. Some clones in this sample may be carry-over from other donors' samples.

This sequence joins TRBV7-8 and TRBJ2-3, with 9 nucleotides matching TRBD2. Germline trimming cut 4 bases from V and 10 bases from J; bases unmatched to any gene: 12. The CDR3 contains 15 residues. Germline values: CDR1 SGHVS, CDR2 FQNEAQ. This CDR3 reads CASSSLAGPTSAQYF. For the CDR3, the DNA is TGTGCCAGCAGCTCCCTAGCGGGGCCGACCTCTGCGCAGTATTTT.

This clone was detected a few times. The rearrangement uses TRBV9 and TRBJ1-1; the D is unclear. Trimming pared 3 bases from V and 4 bases from J, leaving 13 bases between. There are 14 residues in the CDR3. Germline V gene lookup returns CDR1 SGDLS and CDR2 YYNGEE. In DNA form, the CDR3 reads TGTGCCAGCAGCGGAGGAGTTCAAGGCACTGAAGCTTTCTTT. Translating gives CASSGGVQGTEAFF.

In this sample, this clone turned up once. The CDR3 DNA is TGTGCCAGCAGCCCACTAGCGCGGAAGGAGACCCAGTACTTC. The encoded protein is CASSPLARKETQYF. V and J are TRBV2 and TRBJ2-5, with 7 bases matching TRBD2. There are 14 residues in the CDR3. Looked up from germline, CDR1 is SNHLY and CDR2 is FYNNEI. V lost 6 bases and J lost 5; bases outside the gene matches: 9.

The chain is built from TRBV18 and TRBJ1-5; 8 bases agree with TRBD1. Trimming took 1 base from V and 2 from J; bases not matched to a gene: 1. Germline V gene lookup returns CDR1 KGHSH and CDR2 LQKENI. This CDR3 spans 15 amino acids. The CDR3 sequence is CASSPLQGGNQPQHF. The CDR3 bases are TGTGCCAGCTCACCACTACAGGGGGGCAATCAGCCCCAGCATTTT.

This clone was seen just once. The V gene is TRBV18, the J gene TRBJ1-1, with D unresolved. The V gene's germline CDR1 is KGHSH and CDR2 LQKENI. This CDR3 has 13 amino acids. V dropped 4 bases and J dropped 2 bases, with 8 bases sitting between them. CDR3 region: CASSRTDNTEAFF. The CDR3 DNA reads as TGTGCCAGCTCACGTACAGACAACACTGAAGCTTTCTTT.

This chain connects TRBV28 to TRBJ2-7; TRBD2 is a possible D gene (6 bases). The CDR3 runs 15 residues. V gave up 5 bases and J gave up 3 bases, with 17 bases separating them. The germline V gene has CDR1 MDHEN and CDR2 SYDVKM. The CDR3 loop reads CASSTRRDSGYEQYF. The CDR3 DNA is TGTGCCAGCAGTACCCGCCGGGACTCCGGCTACGAGCAGTACTTC. Full variable domain (rest looked up from reference TRBV28 and TRBJ2-7): DVKVTQSSRYLVKRTGEKVFLECVQDMDHENMFWYRQDPGLGLRLIYFSYDVKMKEKGDIPEGYSVSREKKERFSLILESASTNQTSMYLCASSTRRDSGYEQYFGPGTRLTVT.

This clone was seen a few times. The rearrangement uses TRBV7-2 and TRBJ2-5; 7 bases line up with TRBD2. The V and J ends lost 1 base and 1 base, in that order; junction bases with no gene match: 9. Looked up from germline, CDR1 is SGHTA and CDR2 is FQGNSA. This CDR3 contains 17 residues. CDR3 in amino acids: CASSLVLSGGSQETQYF. CDR3 DNA: TGTGCCAGCAGCTTAGTTCTGTCCGGGGGGAGCCAAGAGACCCAGTACTTC.

The chain recombines TRBV7-2 with TRBJ1-1, with D possibly matching TRBD1 (5 bases). The CDR3 consists of 14 residues. Trimming took 5 bases from V and 2 from J, leaving 12 bases between them. The germline CDR1 and CDR2 sequences are SGHTA and FQGNSA. CDR3 residues: CASSPVGGNTEAFF. Written as DNA, the CDR3 is TGTGCCAGCAGCCCCGTGGGGGGAAACACTGAAGCTTTCTTT.

CDR3 sequence: CASSLYTGGITDTQYF. DNA for the CDR3: TGTGCCAGCAGCTTGTATACGGGGGGGATCACAGATACGCAGTATTTT. V gene TRBV5-4 combines with J gene TRBJ2-3; 8 bases agree with TRBD2. The CDR3 has 16 residues. Per germline, CDR1 SGHNT and CDR2 YYREEE (reference sequence). V dropped 1 base and J dropped 2; count of bases not matched to a gene: 6.

The chain recombines TRBV2 with TRBJ2-4; weak D call: TRBD1 (5 bases). The CDR3 extends over 16 amino acids. The germline V gene has CDR1 SNHLY and CDR2 FYNNEI. V dropped 3 bases and J dropped 3 bases, with 15 bases sitting between them. CDR3 residues: CASSDLGVGGKNIQYF. CDR3 DNA: TGTGCCAGCAGTGATTTAGGGGTAGGCGGCAAAAACATTCAGTACTTC.

This sequence joins TRBV6-1 and TRBJ2-7; D perhaps matches TRBD2 (5 bases). The V and J ends lost 4 bases and 3 bases respectively, with 10 bases between them. Per the germline V gene, CDR1 is MNHNS and CDR2 is SASEGT. The CDR3 runs to 13 residues. Here the CDR3 DNA reads TGTGCCAGCAGTGTCGAGGGAAACTACGAGCAGTACTTC. It specifies CASSVEGNYEQYF.

This clone was picked up one time. V gene TRBV6-6 combines with J gene TRBJ1-6, with unresolved D. Per the germline V gene, CDR1 is MNHNY and CDR2 is SVGAGI (reference sequence). CDR3 size: 12 residues. CDR3 sequence reads: CAVQNGNSPLHF. The CDR3 nucleotides read TGTGCAGTCCAGAACGGGAATTCACCCCTCCACTTT.

This chain connects TRBV2 to TRBJ1-6; D ambiguous. The CDR3 extends over 13 amino acids. CDR1 and CDR2 from the germline V gene are SNHLY and FYNNEI. V lost 1 base to trimming and J lost 7 bases, with 5 bases between them. This CDR3 is CASSEERNSPLHF. The CDR3 nucleotides read TGTGCCAGCAGTGAAGAGAGGAATTCACCCCTCCACTTT.

This clone was detected only once. The chain joins TRBV7-8 to TRBJ1-5; 11 bases line up with TRBD1. Germline lookup yields CDR1 SGHVS and CDR2 FQNEAQ. V lost 3 bases to trimming and J lost 6 bases; unmatched junction nucleotides: 10. The CDR3 contains 17 residues. DNA of the CDR3: TGTGCCAGCAGCTTGACCGGGGACAGGGGGTCTGGTCAGCCCCAGCATTTT. This encodes CASSLTGDRGSGQPQHF.

This CDR3 is CASSPRTGGNSPLHF. CDR3 coding DNA: TGCGCCAGCAGCCCGAGGACAGGGGGGAATTCACCCCTCCACTTT. The chain recombines TRBV5-1 with TRBJ1-6; 10 bases align to TRBD1. With V trimmed by 4 bases and J by 7 bases, 5 bases remained unmatched. The CDR3 totals 15 residues. CDR1 is SGHRS and CDR2 is YFSETQ in the germline V gene.

The rearrangement links TRBV29-1 to TRBJ2-1; 7 bases align to TRBD2. The CDR3 is 13 amino acids. Germline V CDR1 and CDR2: SQVTM, ANQGSEA. V shed 7 bases, J shed 1 base, and the junction held 4 bases outside the gene matches. The CDR3 spells CSASGASYNEQFF. The CDR3 coding sequence is TGCAGCGCCAGCGGGGCATCCTACAATGAGCAGTTCTTC.